Shown below are 12 T cell receptor beta chains from a single sample sequenced in a study of identical twins. TCRdb re-derived calls from the 5' RACE reads in MiXCR, one entry per CDR3 protein. The repertoire holds 400,000 to 600,000 distinct CDR3 sequences, with about 20% as singletons. These data were likewise used in another study, on yellow fever vaccine responses in identical twins.

The sequenced material came from CD4+ T cells sorted from blood. Receptors originate from a woman younger than 35 in good health.

The chain recombines TRBV12-3 or TRBV12-4 with TRBJ2-2, with a weak D call TRBD1 (5 bases). The CDR3 contains 15 residues. V lost 8 bases, J lost 0 bases, and 13 bases lay in between. The CDR3 loop is CASGRVPSNTGELFF. CDR3 nucleotide sequence: TGTGCCAGCGGCAGGGTTCCGTCGAACACCGGGGAGCTGTTTTTT.

This chain connects TRBV7-9 to TRBJ1-1; D gene uncertain. From germline, CDR1 is SEHNR and CDR2 FQNEAQ (reference sequence). Deletions cut 5 bases from V and 4 bases from J, with 11 bases between. The CDR3 runs to 13 residues. CDR3 amino acids: CASSTGGITEAFF. The CDR3 nucleotides are TGTGCCAGCAGCACGGGTGGGATCACTGAAGCTTTCTTT.

V gene TRBV3-1 combines with J gene TRBJ1-6; 7 bases are shared with TRBD1. Germline CDR1 LGHDT, CDR2 YNNKEL (reference sequence). J was trimmed by 1 base and V by 2 bases; bases with no gene match: 2. The length of the CDR3 is 16 residues. The CDR3 bases are TGTGCCAGCAGCCAACCACAGGGGTCCTATAATTCACCCCTCCACTTT. This sequence encodes CASSQPQGSYNSPLHF.

The rearrangement links TRBV6-4 to TRBJ1-1; D not resolved. The V gene's germline CDR1 is MRHNA and CDR2 SNTAGT. V lost 3 bases to trimming and J lost 4 bases, with 9 bases between them. The CDR3 contains 13 residues. CDR3: CASSEGFSTEAFF. The CDR3 coding sequence is TGTGCCAGCAGTGAGGGGTTCAGCACTGAAGCTTTCTTT.

V usage is TRBV18 and J usage is TRBJ2-5; 7 bases are shared with TRBD1. Germline loops: CDR1 KGHSH, CDR2 LQKENI. J gave up 5 bases and V 3 bases, and 12 bases lay outside the gene matches. The CDR3 runs to 16 residues. The CDR3, as DNA: TGTGCCAGCTCACCGGGACAGATACGAACTGGGGAGACCCAGTACTTC. Translation gives CASSPGQIRTGETQYF. Complete variable domain (other parts from reference TRBV18 and TRBJ2-5): NAGVMQNPRHLVRRRGQEARLRCSPMKGHSHVYWYRQLPEEGLKFMVYLQKENIIDESGMPKERFSAEFPKEGPSILRIQQVVRGDSAAYFCASSPGQIRTGETQYFGPGTRLLVL.

The chain has TRBV5-1 and TRBJ1-2, with D hard to call. The V end lost 6 bases, the J end lost 3 bases, and 15 bases lay between the germline ends. The CDR3 has 14 residues. Germline loops: CDR1 SGHRS, CDR2 YFSETQ. CDR3 amino acids: CASTHSSADYGYTF. CDR3 nucleotide sequence: TGCGCCAGCACCCACTCGTCGGCGGACTATGGCTACACCTTC.

In its sample, this clonotype was seen many times. The chain combines TRBV12-3 or TRBV12-4 with TRBJ2-1, with D uncertain. Trimming pared 3 bases from V and 6 bases from J, leaving 9 bases between. The CDR3 has 13 residues. CDR3 sequence: CASSFGRINEQFF. In DNA form, the CDR3 reads TGTGCCAGCAGTTTTGGCCGTATCAATGAGCAGTTCTTC.

The V call is TRBV5-1, the J call TRBJ1-2; D is undetermined. In germline, CDR1 is SGHRS, CDR2 YFSETQ. V was trimmed by 3 bases and J by 4 bases, leaving 16 bases between them. The CDR3 is 15 residues long. This CDR3 reads CASSSGQGPGYGYTF. CDR3 coding DNA: TGCGCCAGCAGCTCAGGTCAAGGACCTGGCTATGGCTACACCTTC.

This clonotype was found a few times. This chain's CDR3 is CASSQVSLVNEKLFF. DNA of the CDR3: TGTGCCAGCAGCCAAGTATCTTTGGTTAATGAAAAACTGTTTTTT. This chain connects TRBV3-1 to TRBJ1-4; D is unresolved. Between the trimmed V and J ends, which lost 1 base and 4 bases, there was a span of 10 bases. There are 15 residues in the CDR3. Germline V gives CDR1 LGHDT, CDR2 YNNKEL (reference sequence).

This clonotype appeared a few times. The chain's CDR3 is CSGSGTAPGTQYF. The DNA for the CDR3 is TGCAGCGGCTCCGGGACAGCCCCGGGGACCCAGTACTTC. This sequence joins TRBV29-1 and TRBJ2-5, with 7 bases fitting TRBD1. Unmatched junction bases numbered 12, after V lost 7 bases and J lost 7 bases. The CDR3 covers 13 residues. Germline CDR1 and CDR2: SQVTM and ANQGSEA.

This clonotype was seen a handful of times. The CDR3: CASSLEAGRADTQYF. For the CDR3, the DNA is TGTGCCAGCAGCTTAGAGGCGGGCAGAGCAGATACGCAGTATTTT. The chain joins TRBV7-6 to TRBJ2-3; possible D gene TRBD2, 5 bases. V was pared by 1 base and J by 4 bases, with 12 bases between. There are 15 residues in the CDR3. The germline CDR1 and CDR2 sequences are SGHVS and FNYEAQ. The entire variable domain, with the rest obtained from reference TRBV7-6 and TRBJ2-3, is as follows: GAGVSQSPRYKVTKRGQDVALRCDPISGHVSLYWYRQALGQGPEFLTYFNYEAQQDKSGLPNDRFSAERPEGSISTLTIQRTEQRDSAMYRCASSLEAGRADTQYFGPGTRLTVL.

This sequence joins TRBV27 and TRBJ1-2; possible D gene TRBD1, 6 bases. CDR3 length: 12 amino acids. Germline V gene sequence: CDR1 MNHEY, CDR2 SMNVEV (reference sequence). V lost 8 bases and J lost 8, with 15 bases in between. The CDR3 nucleotides read TGTGCCAGCTCAGGGGAACTATCGGGCTACACCTTC. Protein: CASSGELSGYTF.